These 12 T cell receptor beta chains came from one sample sequenced in a study of regulatory T cells in long-lasting Graves disease (dated by TCRdb to 2020 to 2022). Preparation of the library involved multiplex PCR. The sequencing machine was an Illumina HiSeq 4000. CDR3 regions were amplified by Arm-PCR with iRepertoire HTBI primers to construct TCR beta libraries. TCRdb handled the public reads itself, with Q25 trimming in fastp and clone calling in MiXCR, and kept productive beta chains. Each entry is one CDR3 protein sequence, shown with its most common DNA and genes. Across this sample there are some 370,000 distinct CDR3 sequences, with around 11% seen only once. The leading ten clones occupy under 20% of the sample. The time point label of this sample denotes: newly diagnosed GD, antithyroid drugs for less than 3 months. RNA was extracted from PBMCs in TRIzol for both TCR sequencing and RNA sequencing.

These sequences were also reported in another study, on T cells in Graves' hyperthyroidism and ophthalmopathy.

This sample comprised peripheral blood mononuclear cells (PBMCs), obtained at new diagnosis, from a patient treated with antithyroid drugs. The origin of the receptors is a woman aged 18-29 years with Graves disease. Donor details come from another sample of the same person, matched by shared clones.

This clonotype appeared many times. The chain combines TRBV20-1 with TRBJ2-1; 10 bases match TRBD2. Looked up from germline, CDR1 is DFQATT and CDR2 is SNEGSKA (reference sequence). There are 15 residues in the CDR3. Trimming cost V 3 bases and J 6 bases; bases outside gene matches: 8. CDR3 in DNA: TGCAGTGCTAGGCCTCTAGCGGGAGCAGGCAATGAGCAGTTCTTC. It specifies CSARPLAGAGNEQFF.

In this sample, this clonotype turned up a few times. The rearrangement uses TRBV19 and TRBJ2-5; 9 positions agree with TRBD1. This CDR3 is 16 amino acids long. Germline V gene lookup returns CDR1 LNHDA and CDR2 SQIVND (reference sequence). V trimming: 6 bases; J trimming: 2 bases; junction bases outside the gene matches: 10. The CDR3 is CASRKSRGQGQETQYF. The CDR3 DNA reads TGTGCCAGTAGAAAAAGTCGAGGACAGGGGCAAGAGACCCAGTACTTC.

This clonotype has a count of ten or more. V and J are TRBV6-5 and TRBJ2-7, with 7 bases identical to TRBD2. The CDR3 runs to 15 residues. CDR1 and CDR2 (germline): MNHEY, SVGAGI. V gave up 0 bases and J gave up 0 bases; unmatched junction bases: 2. CDR3 DNA: TGTGCCAGCAGTTACTCTACTAGCGCCTCCTACGAGCAGTACTTC. Translation: CASSYSTSASYEQYF.

In its sample, this clonotype was seen many times. This chain joins TRBV4-1 and TRBJ1-1, with D uncertain. The CDR3 runs 12 residues. Germline V gene sequence: CDR1 MGHRA, CDR2 YSYEKL. Trimming left V 1 base short and J 4 bases short, with 4 bases between. The DNA for the CDR3 is TGCGCCAGCAGCCAAGCAGGCACTGAAGCTTTCTTT. It codes for CASSQAGTEAFF.

The table lists this clonotype with many counts. This CDR3 is CASPSCLAGGGTDTQYF. In DNA form, the CDR3 reads TGTGCCAGCCCCTCGTGTCTAGCGGGAGGAGGCACAGATACGCAGTATTTT. The rearrangement links TRBV11-2 to TRBJ2-3, with TRBD2 matching 11 bases. After removal of 8 bases from V and 1 base from J, the junction contained 11 bases not matched to a gene. The germline V gene has CDR1 SGHAT and CDR2 FQNNGV. This CDR3 is 17 amino acids long.

The table lists this clonotype with many counts. In DNA, the CDR3 is TGTGCCAGCAGCCATCTTCCCTACAATGAGCAGTTCTTC. Translating it yields CASSHLPYNEQFF. This sequence joins TRBV14 and TRBJ2-1; D is uncertain. Trimming took off 3 bases at V and 2 bases at J, with 5 bases between the two ends. This CDR3 region has 13 residues. The germline V gene encodes CDR1 SGHDN and CDR2 FVKESK.

This chain joins TRBV4-2 and TRBJ2-1; TRBD2 matches 8 bases. CDR3 size: 18 residues. Looked up from germline, CDR1 is LGHNA and CDR2 is YNFKEQ. V shed 4 bases and J 10 bases; nucleotides not matched to a gene: 21. The DNA for the CDR3 is TGTGCCAGCAGCCCTTCCTGGCGGGGAAGCGGGAGCTTCCTGGAGCAGTTCTTC. Encoded protein: CASSPSWRGSGSFLEQFF.

The genes are TRBV20-1 and TRBJ1-5; no clear D gene. V lost 1 base to trimming and J lost 3 bases, with 19 bases between them. Per germline, CDR1 DFQATT and CDR2 SNEGSKA (reference sequence). The CDR3 contains 17 residues. CDR3 amino acids: CSARGGGSRSDNQPQHF. The CDR3 DNA sequence: TGCAGTGCTAGAGGAGGCGGGTCCCGGTCCGACAATCAGCCCCAGCATTTT.

This chain connects TRBV3-1 to TRBJ2-2; 12 bases line up with TRBD2. The germline V gene has CDR1 LGHDT and CDR2 YNNKEL (reference sequence). This CDR3 region has 17 residues. V trimming: 4 bases; J trimming: 6 bases; junction bases outside the gene matches: 9. The CDR3 reads CASSRSLGLAGSGELFF. In nucleotides, the CDR3 is TGTGCCAGCAGCCGGAGCCTGGGACTAGCGGGTTCCGGGGAGCTGTTTTTT. Variable domain in full (rest from reference TRBV3-1 and TRBJ2-2): DTAVSQTPKYLVTQMGNDKSIKCEQNLGHDTMYWYKQDSKKFLKIMFSYNNKELIINETVPNRFSPKSPDKAHLNLHINSLELGDSAVYFCASSRSLGLAGSGELFFGEGSRLTVL.

There are many counts of this clonotype. The V gene is TRBV12-3 or TRBV12-4, the J gene TRBJ2-1; TRBD1 agrees at 9 bases. V was clipped by 6 bases and J by 15 bases; unmatched bases: 12. This CDR3 is 13 amino acids long. The CDR3 DNA is TGTGCCAGCAGCCCTGATGGGACAGGGTTCTGGTTCTTC. Amino acid sequence: CASSPDGTGFWFF.

This clonotype was recorded at least ten times. J is TRBJ2-3 and V is TRBV6-2 or TRBV6-3; TRBD1 matches 7 bases. This CDR3 region has 15 residues. V trimming: 6 bases; J trimming: 2 bases; junction bases outside the gene matches: 8. Germline V gives CDR1 MNHEY, CDR2 SVGEGT. The CDR3 DNA reads as TGTGCCAGCAGCGCCCGGGACAGTTACACAGATACGCAGTATTTT. It specifies CASSARDSYTDTQYF.

This clonotype was seen repeatedly, ten times or more. V and J are TRBV5-1 and TRBJ2-6; TRBD1 matches at 9 bases. The CDR3 spans 17 residues. V lost 5 bases, J lost 0 bases, and 6 bases stayed unmatched. CDR1 and CDR2 from the germline V gene are SGHRS and YFSETQ. CDR3 loop: CASRMGQGGSGANVLTF. CDR3 nucleotides: TGCGCCAGCAGAATGGGACAGGGTGGCTCTGGGGCCAACGTCCTGACTTTC.